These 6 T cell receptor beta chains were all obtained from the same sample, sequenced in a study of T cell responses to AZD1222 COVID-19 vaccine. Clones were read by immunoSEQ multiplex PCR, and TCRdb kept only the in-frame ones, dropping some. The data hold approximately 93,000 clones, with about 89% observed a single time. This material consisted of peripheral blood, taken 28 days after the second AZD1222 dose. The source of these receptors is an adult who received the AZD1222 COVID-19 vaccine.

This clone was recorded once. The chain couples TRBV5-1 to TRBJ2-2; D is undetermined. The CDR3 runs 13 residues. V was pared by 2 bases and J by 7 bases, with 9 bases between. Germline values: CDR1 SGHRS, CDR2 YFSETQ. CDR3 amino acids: CASSFWGSGELFF. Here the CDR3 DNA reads TGCGCCAGCAGCTTTTGGGGAAGCGGGGAGCTGTTTTTT. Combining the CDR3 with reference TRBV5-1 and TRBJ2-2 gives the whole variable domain KAGVTQTPRYLIKTRGQQVTLSCSPISGHRSVSWYQQTPGQGLQFLFEYFSETQRNKGNFPGRFSGRQFSNSRSEMNVSTLELGDSALYLCASSFWGSGELFFGEGSRLTVL.

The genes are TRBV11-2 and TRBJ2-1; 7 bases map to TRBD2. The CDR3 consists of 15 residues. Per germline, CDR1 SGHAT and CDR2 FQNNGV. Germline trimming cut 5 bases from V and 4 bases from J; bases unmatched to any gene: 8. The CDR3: CASSVTGGVYNEQFF. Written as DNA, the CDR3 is TGTGCCAGCAGCGTTACTGGGGGGGTATACAATGAGCAGTTCTTC.

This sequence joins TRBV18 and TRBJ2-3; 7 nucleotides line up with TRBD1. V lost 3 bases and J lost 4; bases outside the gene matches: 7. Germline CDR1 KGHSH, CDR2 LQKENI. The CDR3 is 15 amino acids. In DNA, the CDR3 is TGTGCCAGCTCACCCGGCAATGACAGGGCAGATACGCAGTATTTT. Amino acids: CASSPGNDRADTQYF.

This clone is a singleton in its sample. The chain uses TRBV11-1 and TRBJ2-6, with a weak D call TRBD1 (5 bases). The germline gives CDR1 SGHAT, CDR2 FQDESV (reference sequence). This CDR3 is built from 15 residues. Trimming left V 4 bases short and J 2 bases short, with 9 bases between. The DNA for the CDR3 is TGTGCCAGCAGCTACGGACAAGCTGGGGCCAACGTCCTGACTTTC. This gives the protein CASSYGQAGANVLTF.

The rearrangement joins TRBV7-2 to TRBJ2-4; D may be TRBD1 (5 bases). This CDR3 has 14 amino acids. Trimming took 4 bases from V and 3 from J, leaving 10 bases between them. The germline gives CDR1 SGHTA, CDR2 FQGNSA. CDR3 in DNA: TGTGCCAGCAGCTCTTCCACAGGCAAAAACATTCAGTACTTC. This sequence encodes CASSSSTGKNIQYF.

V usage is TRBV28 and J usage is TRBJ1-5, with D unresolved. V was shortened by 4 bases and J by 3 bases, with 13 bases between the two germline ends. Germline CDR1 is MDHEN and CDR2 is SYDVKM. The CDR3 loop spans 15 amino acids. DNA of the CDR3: TGTGCCAGCAGTTCCCCCGGACTGATCAATCAGCCCCAGCATTTT. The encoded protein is CASSSPGLINQPQHF.